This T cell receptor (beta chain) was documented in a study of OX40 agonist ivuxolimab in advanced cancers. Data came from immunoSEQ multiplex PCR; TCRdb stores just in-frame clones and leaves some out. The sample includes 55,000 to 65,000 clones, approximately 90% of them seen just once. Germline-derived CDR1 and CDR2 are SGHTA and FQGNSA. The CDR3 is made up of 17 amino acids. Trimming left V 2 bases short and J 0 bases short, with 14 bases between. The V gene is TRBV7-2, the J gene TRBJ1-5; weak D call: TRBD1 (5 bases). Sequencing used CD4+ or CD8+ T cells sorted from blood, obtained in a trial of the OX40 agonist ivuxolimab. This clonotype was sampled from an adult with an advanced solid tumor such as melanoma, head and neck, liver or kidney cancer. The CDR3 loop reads CASSLLAGGYSNQPQHF. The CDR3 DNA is TGTGCCAGCAGCTTACTCGCGGGGGGTTATAGCAATCAGCCCCAGCATTTT.